This passage covers 17 T cell receptor beta chains from one sample sequenced in a study of regulatory T cells in long-lasting Graves disease. According to the study, TCR beta libraries were built with iRepertoire HTBI primers and CDR3-region Arm-PCR. Using its own MiXCR run on the multiplex PCR reads, TCRdb lists one record per CDR3 protein. This sample has roughly 500,000 distinct CDR3 sequences; about 22% occur once, and the top ten carry about 6.6%. Time point indicated: persistent/refractory GD, antithyroid drugs over 5 years with positive TRAb. The TCR library was made from RNA extracted from PBMCs. Source: peripheral blood mononuclear cells (PBMCs), taken when the disease was refractory, from a patient treated with antithyroid drugs. All receptors derive from a female donor with Graves disease.

The chain couples TRBV5-1 to TRBJ2-7; TRBD1 might be the D (5 bases). The CDR3 has 15 residues. Germline V gene sequence: CDR1 SGHRS, CDR2 YFSETQ. V was clipped by 7 bases and J by 7 bases, with 24 bases between them. Written as DNA, the CDR3 is TGCGCCAGCCAAGGGCGAGCAGGGAATCGAGTTGAGCAGTACTTC. Protein: CASQGRAGNRVEQYF.

The chain combines TRBV20-1 with TRBJ2-7; 9 positions agree with TRBD2. CDR1 is DFQATT, CDR2 SNEGSKA, per germline (reference sequence). This CDR3 is built from 15 residues. V shed 0 bases, J shed 3 bases, and the junction held 6 bases outside the gene matches. The CDR3 protein is CSARDVGGGVYEQYF. CDR3 coding DNA: TGCAGTGCTAGAGATGTTGGCGGGGGGGTCTACGAGCAGTACTTC.

This clonotype was observed many times. The CDR3 sequence: CASSFTPGLPYEQYF. The CDR3 bases are TGTGCCAGCAGCTTCACTCCGGGACTACCATACGAGCAGTACTTC. The rearrangement links TRBV7-8 to TRBJ2-7; TRBD2 matches 7 bases. The CDR3 is 15 amino acids. With V trimmed by 3 bases and J by 4 bases, 9 bases remained unmatched. From germline, CDR1 is SGHVS and CDR2 FQNEAQ.

The sample holds a few counts of this clonotype. The chain couples TRBV30 to TRBJ2-7, with 9 bases matching TRBD2. The CDR3 runs 14 residues. Germline V lookup: CDR1 GTSNPN, CDR2 SVGIG (reference sequence). V was pared by 0 bases and J by 2 bases, with 2 bases of the junction left unmatched. The CDR3 here is CAWSVAGGTYEQYF. Written as DNA, the CDR3 is TGTGCCTGGAGTGTAGCGGGGGGAACCTACGAGCAGTACTTC.

Worth noting for this clonotype: The conserved phenylalanine or tryptophan is not found at the CDR3 terminus, so this likely reflects a read error. The gene calls are TRBV20-1 and TRBJ2-5; 11 nucleotides line up with TRBD2. J lost 1 base, V lost 3 bases, and 7 bases had no gene match. The CDR3 is made up of 16 amino acids. From germline, CDR1 is DFQATT and CDR2 SNEGSKA (reference sequence). CDR3 amino acids: CSASHPSGGTQETQYL. CDR3 nucleotides: TGCAGTGCTAGCCACCCTAGCGGGGGGACCCAAGAGACCCAGTACCTC.

This clonotype was seen once. The rearrangement uses TRBV7-9 and TRBJ1-1; 7 bases map to TRBD1. Germline-derived CDR1 and CDR2 are SEHNR and FQNEAQ (reference sequence). The V segment lost 5 bases and the J segment 3 bases; nucleotides outside the gene matches: 15. The CDR3 consists of 17 residues. The CDR3 DNA is TGTGCCAGCAGCCCCGGGACAGAGGGTGGATGGGACACTGAAGCTTTCTTT. It yields the protein CASSPGTEGGWDTEAFF.

With regard to this clonotype: Without the conserved terminal phenylalanine or tryptophan, this CDR3 likely stems from a read error. This rearrangement joins TRBV10-3 to TRBJ1-5, with 7 bases identical to TRBD1. Looked up from germline, CDR1 is ENHRY and CDR2 is SYGVKD. This CDR3 contains 17 residues. The CDR3 spells CASSSWTGTYSNQPQHL. For the CDR3, the DNA is TGTGCCAGCAGTTCCTGGACAGGTACATATAGCAATCAGCCCCAGCATCTT.

This clonotype was counted only a few times. The gene calls are TRBV3-1 and TRBJ1-3; a weak D match, TRBD1 (6 bases). The CDR3 has 15 residues. Germline values: CDR1 LGHDT, CDR2 YNNKEL (reference sequence). Trimming stripped 1 base from V and 8 bases from J, with 15 bases between. CDR3 protein: CASSQGLGAGYTIYF. In DNA, the CDR3 is TGTGCCAGCAGCCAAGGTCTGGGGGCCGGGTACACCATATATTTT.

This clonotype was seen many times. The CDR3, as DNA: TGTGCCAGCAGTACATGGGGACAGCACAATCAGCCCCAGCATTTT. Encoded protein: CASSTWGQHNQPQHF. This sequence joins TRBV12-3 or TRBV12-4 and TRBJ1-5; 7 nucleotides line up with TRBD1. Trimming took 5 bases from V and 3 from J; bases not matched to a gene: 7. The CDR3 is 15 residues long.

This clonotype was recorded once. The chain carries TRBV28 and TRBJ2-2, with D uncertain. In germline, CDR1 is MDHEN, CDR2 SYDVKM. The V gene lost 6 bases and the J gene lost 5 bases, with 13 bases spanning the gap. The CDR3 spans 14 residues. In DNA form, the CDR3 reads TGTGCCAGCAGCATGACCCCCGGTACCGGGGAGCTGTTTTTT. It yields the protein CASSMTPGTGELFF.

This clonotype was observed at least ten times. This rearrangement joins TRBV12-3 or TRBV12-4 to TRBJ1-4, with 8 bases that match TRBD1. This CDR3 has 14 amino acids. V lost 3 bases, J lost 7 bases, and 4 bases stayed unmatched. The chain's CDR3 is CASSFAGTGEKLFF. The CDR3 DNA is TGTGCCAGCAGTTTCGCCGGGACAGGTGAAAAACTGTTTTTT.

This clonotype showed up many times. The V call is TRBV28, the J call TRBJ2-7; weak D call: TRBD1 (6 bases). Germline V gives CDR1 MDHEN, CDR2 SYDVKM. Trimming removed 2 bases from V and 1 base from J, with 12 bases in between. The CDR3 is made up of 15 amino acids. CDR3: CASSLIRGRSYEQYF. CDR3 in DNA: TGTGCCAGCAGTTTAATCAGGGGCCGGTCCTACGAGCAGTACTTC.

Only a few counts were recorded for this clonotype. V and J are TRBV11-2 and TRBJ1-1; 7 positions agree with TRBD1. The CDR3 length is 15 residues. Germline V CDR1 and CDR2: SGHAT, FQNNGV. Trimming took 5 bases from V and 0 from J; bases not matched to a gene: 6. CDR3 protein: CASSPRQGMNTEAFF. For the CDR3, the DNA is TGTGCCAGCAGCCCCAGACAGGGCATGAACACTGAAGCTTTCTTT.

This clonotype was found a few times. The CDR3 sequence: CASSEPGGSASGANVLTF. The CDR3 DNA is TGTGCCAGCAGTGAACCAGGGGGCTCAGCCTCTGGGGCCAACGTCCTGACTTTC. The chain carries TRBV6-1 and TRBJ2-6; 8 nucleotides match TRBD1. The CDR3 spans 18 residues. The ends lost 2 bases at V and 0 bases at J; junction bases unmatched: 6. Germline V lookup: CDR1 MNHNS, CDR2 SASEGT.

In this sample, this clonotype turned up many times. The rearrangement uses TRBV7-9 and TRBJ1-1; the match to TRBD1 covers 7 bases. The CDR3 is made up of 14 amino acids. The V and J ends lost 7 bases and 0 bases, in that order; junction bases with no gene match: 5. The germline gives CDR1 SEHNR, CDR2 FQNEAQ (reference sequence). CDR3 DNA sequence: TGTGCCAGCAACGGACAGGACCTGAACACTGAAGCTTTCTTT. This gives the protein CASNGQDLNTEAFF.

This clonotype was seen ten or more times. This chain uses TRBV27 with TRBJ1-2; D gene uncertain. The CDR3 contains 13 residues. Between the trimmed V and J ends, which lost 3 bases and 0 bases, there was a span of 5 bases. The germline CDR1 and CDR2 sequences are MNHEY and SMNVEV (reference sequence). Here the CDR3 reads CASSFGSNYGYTF. The CDR3 nucleotides read TGTGCCAGCAGTTTCGGGTCTAACTATGGCTACACCTTC.

In this sample, this clonotype turned up many times. The chain is built from TRBV7-8 and TRBJ2-6; D is undetermined. The V and J ends lost 5 bases and 6 bases respectively, with 20 bases between them. This CDR3 contains 17 residues. Germline assignment: CDR1 SGHVS and CDR2 FQNEAQ. The CDR3 is CASSHKGRVLEANVLTF. The CDR3 DNA follows: TGTGCCAGCAGCCATAAGGGTAGGGTACTCGAGGCCAACGTCCTGACTTTC.